The 25 T cell receptor beta chains given below trace back to one sample, sequenced in a study of metastatic and nonmetastatic thyroid tumors. None of the patients had undergone any treatment ahead of thyroid surgery. TCRdb re-called the PCR reads through MiXCR. Of 20,000 to 25,000 clones listed, approximately 19% are singletons. The material sequenced was blood. The receptors come from a male donor with papillary thyroid cancer or a benign thyroid nodule (not recorded which). Some clones in this sample may be carry-over from other donors' samples.

This clone is medium-sized within its sample. The rearrangement uses TRBV6-1 and TRBJ1-2, with TRBD1 matching over 7 bases. Germline CDR1 is MNHNS and CDR2 is SASEGT. The V segment lost 4 bases and the J segment 4 bases; nucleotides outside the gene matches: 9. There are 15 residues in the CDR3. CDR3 sequence reads: CASSVSQGTPYGYTF. The CDR3 coding sequence is TGTGCCAGCAGTGTCTCACAGGGGACACCCTATGGCTACACCTTC.

In its sample, this clone was seen many times. This sequence joins TRBV5-5 and TRBJ1-5; D is unresolved. This CDR3 region has 16 residues. Trimming cost V 4 bases and J 4 bases, with 18 bases left between them. Per the germline V gene, CDR1 is SGHKS and CDR2 is YYEKEE (reference sequence). The CDR3: CASSPTSPVRNQPQHF. In DNA, the CDR3 is TGTGCCAGCAGCCCGACCTCGCCCGTGCGGAATCAGCCCCAGCATTTT.

The chain combines TRBV30 with TRBJ1-1, with 8 bases that match TRBD1. The CDR3 extends over 15 amino acids. Germline lookup yields CDR1 GTSNPN and CDR2 SVGIG (reference sequence). After removal of 4 bases from V and 1 base from J, the junction contained 8 bases not matched to a gene. CDR3 DNA sequence: TGTGCCTGGATGGACTCCGGGACAGGGAACACTGAAGCTTTCTTT. Its translation: CAWMDSGTGNTEAFF.

This clone was seen a handful of times. At one boundary the junction diverges from the germline segment, which might be a read error. The genes are TRBV11-2 and TRBJ2-1, with TRBD1 matching over 10 bases. CDR1 is SGHAT, CDR2 FQNNGV, per germline. The CDR3 is 12 residues long. The CDR3 spells CASSLMGTGVTF. The CDR3 DNA is TGTGCCAGCAGCTTAATGGGGACAGGGGTGACCTTC. Complete variable domain (other parts from reference TRBV11-2 and TRBJ2-1): EAGVAQSPRYKIIEKRQSVAFWCNPISGHATLYWYQQILGQGPKLLIQFQNNGVVDDSQLPKDRFSAERLKGVDSTLKIQPAKLEDSAVYLCASSLMGTGVTFGPGTRLTVL.

Sample share makes this clone medium-sized. V is TRBV5-1 and J is TRBJ1-2; possibly TRBD1 for D (5 bases). The CDR3 extends over 15 amino acids. Germline CDR1 is SGHRS and CDR2 is YFSETQ. Trimming shortened V by 0 bases and J by 8 bases, and 17 bases separated the two germline ends. The CDR3 region is CASSLGGRFPEGYTF. The CDR3 DNA reads as TGCGCCAGCAGCTTGGGGGGACGGTTCCCCGAGGGCTACACCTTC.

This clone is deemed medium-sized. This sequence joins TRBV6-1 and TRBJ2-7; 13 bases match TRBD2. Germline V gives CDR1 MNHNS, CDR2 SASEGT. Trimming removed 6 bases from V and 5 bases from J; junction bases left unmatched: 4. The CDR3 has 14 amino acids. The CDR3 DNA follows: TGTGCCAGCAGAGGGACTAGCGGGACAAACGAGCAGTACTTC. Its translation is CASRGTSGTNEQYF.

This clone counts as medium-sized (0.01 to 0.1%). V gene TRBV6-2 or TRBV6-3 combines with J gene TRBJ2-7, with D maybe TRBD2 (5 bases). From germline, CDR1 is MNHEY and CDR2 SVGEGT. Trimming removed 2 bases from V and 0 bases from J, with 17 bases in between. The CDR3 sequence is 17 residues long. In DNA, the CDR3 is TGTGCCAGCAGTTACCACCTGGGGAGCGTGACCTCCTACGAGCAGTACTTC. This encodes CASSYHLGSVTSYEQYF.

This clone was counted only a few times. V and J are TRBV6-1 and TRBJ2-7; D uncertain. The CDR3 is made up of 11 amino acids. CDR1 and CDR2 from the germline V gene are MNHNS and SASEGT. The V and J ends lost 8 bases and 4 bases respectively, with 9 bases between them. The CDR3 protein is CASFQGYEQYF. The CDR3 region has the DNA TGTGCCAGCTTCCAAGGATACGAGCAGTACTTC.

The chain uses TRBV6-4 and TRBJ2-3; 10 nucleotides line up with TRBD2. V lost 0 bases, J lost 0 bases, and 0 bases stayed unmatched. The length of the CDR3 is 16 residues. CDR1 and CDR2 from the germline V gene are MRHNA and SNTAGT. The DNA of the CDR3 is TGTGCCAGCAGTGACTCTAGCGGGGGGAGCACAGATACGCAGTATTTT. Its protein product is CASSDSSGGSTDTQYF.

The sample holds a few counts of this clone. Possible read error: a much larger clone is one base away. In the same sample, other DNA sequences code for this CDR3. CDR3 sequence: CASSELAGVAKNIQYF. The CDR3 bases are TGTGCCAGCAGTGAGTTAGCGGGAGTGGCAAAAAACATTCAGTACTTC. V gene TRBV2 combines with J gene TRBJ2-4; the match to TRBD2 covers 9 bases. Germline V gene lookup returns CDR1 SNHLY and CDR2 FYNNEI. After removal of 3 bases from V and 4 bases from J, the junction contained 7 bases not matched to a gene. This CDR3 is built from 16 residues.

The genes are TRBV11-2 and TRBJ2-1; D is uncertain. Trimming stripped 1 base from V and 1 base from J, with 11 bases between. This CDR3 region has 16 residues. Germline assignment: CDR1 SGHAT and CDR2 FQNNGV. CDR3 DNA: TGTGCCAGCAGCTTAGTCTCTTACAGATCCTACAATGAGCAGTTCTTC. Translating gives CASSLVSYRSYNEQFF.

The rearrangement uses TRBV7-3 and TRBJ1-6, with 8 bases identical to TRBD1. The CDR3 runs to 19 residues. Losses at the gene ends were 5 bases for V and 2 bases for J; bases not matched to a gene: 14. Germline CDR1 and CDR2: SGHTA and FQGTGA. CDR3 nucleotides: TGTGCCAGCAGCCCCTCCGGGACAGGTAGTTTCACCTATAATTCACCCCTCCACTTT. Its protein product is CASSPSGTGSFTYNSPLHF.

This clone showed up many times. This chain uses TRBV6-1 with TRBJ1-1; D may be TRBD1 (6 bases). Germline assignment: CDR1 MNHNS and CDR2 SASEGT. V was shortened by 7 bases and J by 5 bases, with 14 bases between the two germline ends. The CDR3 spans 13 residues. The CDR3 is CASTLTGSTEAFF. CDR3 DNA: TGTGCCAGCACCTTAACAGGGAGTACTGAAGCTTTCTTT.

Ten or more counts support this clone. This may arise from a read error, as a much more abundant clone is one base away. This chain joins TRBV11-2 and TRBJ1-2; the match to TRBD1 covers 7 bases. From germline, CDR1 is SGHAT and CDR2 FQNNGV. V dropped 0 bases and J dropped 12; count of bases not matched to a gene: 7. The CDR3 spans 13 residues. For the CDR3, the DNA is TGTGCCAGCAGCTTAGAAAGGGGGCGCGGCCACACCTTC. The encoded protein is CASSLERGRGHTF.

The gene calls are TRBV6-5 and TRBJ2-7; D may be TRBD2 (5 bases). The ends were cut back, 0 bases at V and 5 bases at J, with 11 bases in the middle. The CDR3 extends over 14 amino acids. The germline V gene encodes CDR1 MNHEY and CDR2 SVGAGI. The CDR3 region has the DNA TGTGCCAGCAGTTACTCGAGACGGGAACACGAGCAGTACTTC. This translates into CASSYSRREHEQYF.

This clone occurred many times. This chain connects TRBV11-3 to TRBJ2-3, with D perhaps TRBD1 or TRBD2 (6 bases each). Germline CDR1 and CDR2: SGHNT and YENEEA. V lost 6 bases, J lost 0 bases, and 13 bases lay in between. CDR3 length equals 15 residues. The CDR3 loop reads CASSSGGGSTDTQYF. The CDR3 DNA is TGTGCCAGCAGTTCCGGGGGCGGGAGCACAGATACGCAGTATTTT.

Ten or more counts support this clone. V is TRBV4-1 and J is TRBJ2-7, with 7 nucleotides matching TRBD2. With V trimmed by 0 bases and J by 3 bases, 5 bases remained unmatched. The CDR3 sequence is 15 residues long. Germline V gene data show CDR1 as MGHRA and CDR2 as YSYEKL. CDR3 nucleotide sequence: TGCGCCAGCAGCCAAGATGGGGGGACTAACTACGAGCAGTACTTC. Residues: CASSQDGGTNYEQYF.

V usage is TRBV7-9 and J usage is TRBJ2-2, with a possible D match to TRBD2 (5 bases). Trimming removed 5 bases at V and 2 bases at J, with 9 bases between. The germline V gene encodes CDR1 SEHNR and CDR2 FQNEAQ (reference sequence). This CDR3 comprises 14 residues. The CDR3 nucleotides read TGTGCCAGCAGCCCCAGACTAAACACCGGGGAGCTGTTTTTT. Amino acids: CASSPRLNTGELFF. The entire variable domain, with the rest obtained from reference TRBV7-9 and TRBJ2-2, is as follows: DTGVSQNPRHKITKRGQNVTFRCDPISEHNRLYWYRQTLGQGPEFLTYFQNEAQLEKSRLLSDRFSAERPKGSFSTLEIQRTEQGDSAMYLCASSPRLNTGELFFGEGSRLTVL.

By frequency in the sample, this clone is medium-sized. This chain joins TRBV19 and TRBJ2-1; no clear D. This CDR3 has 12 residues. Germline lookup yields CDR1 LNHDA and CDR2 SQIVND (reference sequence). V lost 4 bases to trimming and J lost 6 bases, with 7 bases between them. The CDR3 bases are TGTGCCAGTAGTACCAAGCGCAATGAGCAGTTCTTC. This gives the protein CASSTKRNEQFF.

This clone was recorded at least ten times. The CDR3 here is CSVGDYNEQYF. CDR3 in DNA: TGCAGCGTTGGGGACTACAACGAGCAGTACTTC. The chain is built from TRBV29-1 and TRBJ2-7; 7 bases line up with TRBD2. The CDR3 length is 11 residues. The V gene end was trimmed by 4 bases and the J gene end by 5 bases; junction bases not matched to a gene: 2. Germline lookup yields CDR1 SQVTM and CDR2 ANQGSEA.

This clone showed up many times. V and J are TRBV20-1 and TRBJ2-3; D call uncertain. This CDR3 comprises 13 residues. Germline assignment: CDR1 DFQATT and CDR2 SNEGSKA (reference sequence). The germline V and J ends were trimmed by 1 base and 4 bases, with 9 bases remaining between them. CDR3 nucleotides: TGCAGTGCTAGAGTGGGGATGGCAGATACGCAGTATTTT. Amino acid sequence: CSARVGMADTQYF.

The chain carries TRBV2 and TRBJ2-2; 12 nucleotides agree with TRBD2. Germline V CDR1 and CDR2: SNHLY, FYNNEI. CDR3 size: 15 residues. V lost 6 bases and J lost 5; bases outside the gene matches: 4. CDR3 residues: CASRGLAGWTGELFF. CDR3 nucleotides: TGTGCCAGCAGAGGACTAGCGGGATGGACCGGGGAGCTGTTTTTT.

This clone was counted at least ten times. V gene TRBV7-8 combines with J gene TRBJ2-1, with D perhaps TRBD2 (6 bases). The germline CDR1 and CDR2 sequences are SGHVS and FQNEAQ. The CDR3 totals 16 residues. The V gene lost 4 bases and the J gene lost 0 bases, with 13 bases spanning the gap. The DNA for the CDR3 is TGTGCCAGCAGCTCTGCCCCTAGCGTCTCCTACAATGAGCAGTTCTTC. It yields the protein CASSSAPSVSYNEQFF.

To note about this clone: A much larger clone differs from this one at a single base, so this may be a read error. The chain recombines TRBV7-2 with TRBJ2-4; possible D gene TRBD1, 6 bases. This CDR3 has 16 residues. Trimming cost V 6 bases and J 2 bases, with 17 bases left between them. Germline V CDR1 and CDR2: SGHTA, FQGNSA. The CDR3 sequence: CASSPTGSLSKNIQYF. In DNA form, the CDR3 reads TGTGCCAGCAGTCCTACAGGGTCACTATCCAAAAACATTCAGTACTTC.

This clone is medium-sized by share. The chain is built from TRBV6-1 and TRBJ2-1; D not certain. Germline V CDR1 and CDR2: MNHNS, SASEGT. Trimming stripped 0 bases from V and 3 bases from J, with 9 bases between. The CDR3 runs 15 residues. For the CDR3, the DNA is TGTGCCAGCAGTGAAGCGCCTGGCTACTACAATGAGCAGTTCTTC. It encodes CASSEAPGYYNEQFF.